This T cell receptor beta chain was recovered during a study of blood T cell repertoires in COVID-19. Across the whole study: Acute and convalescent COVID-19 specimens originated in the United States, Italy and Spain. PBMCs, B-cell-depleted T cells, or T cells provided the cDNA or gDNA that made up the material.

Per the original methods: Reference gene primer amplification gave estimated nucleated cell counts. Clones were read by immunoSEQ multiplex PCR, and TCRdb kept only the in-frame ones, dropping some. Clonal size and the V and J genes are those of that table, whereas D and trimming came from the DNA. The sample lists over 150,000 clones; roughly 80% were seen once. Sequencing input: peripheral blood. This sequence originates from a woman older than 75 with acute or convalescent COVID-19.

The CDR3 protein is CASSQRGRTEAFF. DNA of the CDR3: TGTGCCAGCAGCCAGAGGGGGCGGACTGAAGCTTTCTTT. The chain employs TRBV14 and TRBJ1-1, with 7 bases that match TRBD1. V shed 3 bases, J shed 5 bases, and the junction held 3 bases outside the gene matches. The CDR3 sequence is 13 residues long. In germline, CDR1 is SGHDN, CDR2 FVKESK.